The 5 T cell receptor beta chains below all came from one sample that was sequenced in a study of blood T cell repertoires in COVID-19. Sequenced by immunoSEQ multiplex PCR; TCRdb stores in-frame clones only, minus some. This sample has a few hundred thousand clones, with 75% to 90% found just once. The specimen sequenced was PBMCs or T cells enriched from blood (not recorded which). The receptors were sampled from a man aged 35 to 55 who had recovered from COVID-19.

The chain is built from TRBV24-1 and TRBJ2-3; TRBD2 is a possible D gene (5 bases). The CDR3 runs to 16 residues. Trimming pared 4 bases from V and 0 bases from J, leaving 13 bases between. Germline V CDR1 and CDR2: KGHDR, SFDVKD. The DNA for the CDR3 is TGTGCCACCAGTGACGGGGTTGGCTACAGCACAGATACGCAGTATTTT. Translation gives CATSDGVGYSTDTQYF.

This clone was detected only once. The V and J genes are TRBV20-1 and TRBJ2-7; 8 bases are a match to TRBD1. The CDR3 runs 14 residues. Germline lookup yields CDR1 DFQATT and CDR2 SNEGSKA (reference sequence). With V trimmed by 3 bases and J by 5 bases, 9 bases remained unmatched. CDR3 in amino acids: CSASSPTGVHEQYF. Here the CDR3 DNA reads TGCAGTGCTAGTTCCCCGACAGGGGTGCACGAGCAGTACTTC.

This rearrangement joins TRBV24-1 to TRBJ2-7; D may be TRBD2 (5 bases). Germline CDR1 KGHDR, CDR2 SFDVKD. This CDR3 has 13 residues. V lost 4 bases and J lost 5, with 11 bases in between. CDR3 sequence reads: CATSEPGLDEQYF. In DNA form, the CDR3 reads TGTGCCACCAGTGAACCGGGGTTGGACGAGCAGTACTTC.

The chain links TRBV2 to TRBJ1-5; TRBD1 is a possible D gene (6 bases). The CDR3 runs 15 residues. V gave up 2 bases and J gave up 7 bases, with 15 bases separating them. The V gene's germline CDR1 is SNHLY and CDR2 FYNNEI. The CDR3 DNA follows: TGTGCCAGCAGTGAACAGGGGAGGGTAAACCAGCCCCAGCATTTT. It specifies CASSEQGRVNQPQHF.

The chain is built from TRBV19 and TRBJ2-7; 7 nucleotides align to TRBD2. Trimming removed 4 bases from V and 7 bases from J; junction bases left unmatched: 7. Germline V gene data show CDR1 as LNHDA and CDR2 as SQIVND (reference sequence). The CDR3 sequence is 13 residues long. CDR3 loop: CASSRTSVGEQYF. CDR3 bases: TGTGCCAGTAGTAGGACTAGTGTCGGAGAGCAGTACTTC.